The following is a T cell receptor (beta chain) sequence with its context. The CDR3 is 12 amino acids. The V gene's germline CDR1 is LNHDA and CDR2 SQIVND (reference sequence). V shed 7 bases and J 8 bases; nucleotides not matched to a gene: 7. The sample comes from a study of control samples from healthy donors and cancer patients. Assay: immunoSEQ multiplex PCR; the TCRdb copy retains only in-frame clones and omits some. The sample contains roughly 130,000 clones, around 94% of which appear only once. The receptor was isolated from a man between 60 and 70 years old with colorectal cancer. The sample comprised PBMCs. V and J are TRBV19 and TRBJ1-2; 7 bases match TRBD1. CDR3 sequence reads: CASNGRGQGYTF. CDR3 DNA: TGTGCCAGTAACGGGAGGGGGCAAGGCTACACCTTC. The variable domain in full, with the rest retrieved from reference TRBV19 and TRBJ1-2, is DGGITQSPKYLFRKEGQNVTLSCEQNLNHDAMYWYRQDPGQGLRLIYYSQIVNDFQKGDIAEGYSVSREKKESFPLTVTSAQKNPTAFYLCASNGRGQGYTFGSGTRLTVV.